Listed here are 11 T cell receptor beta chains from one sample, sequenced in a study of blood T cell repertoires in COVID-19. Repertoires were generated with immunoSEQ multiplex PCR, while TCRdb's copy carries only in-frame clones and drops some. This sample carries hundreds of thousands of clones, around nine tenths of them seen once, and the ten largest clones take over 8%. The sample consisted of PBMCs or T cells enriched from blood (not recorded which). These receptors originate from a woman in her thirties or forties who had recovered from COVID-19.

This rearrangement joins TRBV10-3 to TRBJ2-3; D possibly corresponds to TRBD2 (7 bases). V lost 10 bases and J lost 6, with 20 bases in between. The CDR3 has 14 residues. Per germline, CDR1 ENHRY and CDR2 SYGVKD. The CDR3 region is CASGGSDRWDTQYF. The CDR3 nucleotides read TGTGCCAGCGGGGGCTCCGACCGGTGGGATACGCAGTATTTT.

The CDR3 bases are TGTGCCAGCAGCTCCCAACAGGGGAAGGGGACTGAAGCTTTCTTT. Translating gives CASSSQQGKGTEAFF. J is TRBJ1-1 and V is TRBV7-2; 7 bases map to TRBD1. The CDR3 covers 15 residues. V shed 4 bases and J 5 bases; nucleotides not matched to a gene: 10. Germline assignment: CDR1 SGHTA and CDR2 FQGNSA. Looking up the rest from reference TRBV7-2 and TRBJ1-1 gives the full variable domain: GAGVSQSPSNKVTEKGKDVELRCDPISGHTALYWYRQSLGQGLEFLIYFQGNSAPDKSGLPSDRFSAERTGGSVSTLTIQRTQQEDSAVYLCASSSQQGKGTEAFFGQGTRLTVV.

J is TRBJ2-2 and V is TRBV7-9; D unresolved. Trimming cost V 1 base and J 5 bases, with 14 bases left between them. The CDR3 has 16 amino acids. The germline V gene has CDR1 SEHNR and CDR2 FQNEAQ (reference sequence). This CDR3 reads CASSLDSLIRTGELFF. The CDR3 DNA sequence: TGTGCCAGCAGCTTAGACTCTTTGATACGGACCGGGGAGCTGTTTTTT.

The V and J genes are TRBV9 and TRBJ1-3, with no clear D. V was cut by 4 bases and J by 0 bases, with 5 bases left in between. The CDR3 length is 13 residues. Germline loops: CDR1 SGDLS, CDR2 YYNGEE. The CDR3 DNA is TGTGCCAGCAGCCCTTTCTCTGGAAACACCATATATTTT. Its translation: CASSPFSGNTIYF. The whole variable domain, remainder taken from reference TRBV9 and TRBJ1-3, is DSGVTQTPKHLITATGQRVTLRCSPRSGDLSVYWYQQSLDQGLQFLIQYYNGEERAKGNILERFSAQQFPDLHSELNLSSLELGDSALYFCASSPFSGNTIYFGEGSWLTVV.

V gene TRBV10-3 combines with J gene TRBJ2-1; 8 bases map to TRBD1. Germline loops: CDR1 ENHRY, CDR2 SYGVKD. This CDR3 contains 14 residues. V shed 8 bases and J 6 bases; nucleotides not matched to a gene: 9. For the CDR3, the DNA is TGTGCCATCCGACCGGGGACAGGAGGCAATGAGCAGTTCTTC. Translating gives CAIRPGTGGNEQFF.

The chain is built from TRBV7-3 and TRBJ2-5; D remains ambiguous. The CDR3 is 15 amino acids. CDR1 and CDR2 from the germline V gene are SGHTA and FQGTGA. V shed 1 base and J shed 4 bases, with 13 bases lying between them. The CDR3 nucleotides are TGTGCCAGCAGCTTAATTGCGGCTAGTTCAGAGACCCAGTACTTC. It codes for CASSLIAASSETQYF.

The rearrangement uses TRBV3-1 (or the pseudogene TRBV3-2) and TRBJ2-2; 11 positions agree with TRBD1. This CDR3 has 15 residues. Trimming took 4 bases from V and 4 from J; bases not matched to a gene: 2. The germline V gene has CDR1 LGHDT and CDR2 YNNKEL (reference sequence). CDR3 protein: CASSLGTGGTGELFF. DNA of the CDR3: TGTGCCAGCAGCCTAGGGACAGGGGGCACCGGGGAGCTGTTTTTT.

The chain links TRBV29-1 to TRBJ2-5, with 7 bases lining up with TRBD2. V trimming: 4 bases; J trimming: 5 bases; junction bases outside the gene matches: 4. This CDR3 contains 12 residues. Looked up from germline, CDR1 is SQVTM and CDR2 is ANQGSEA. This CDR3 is CSVGGGRETQYF. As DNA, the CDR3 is TGCAGCGTTGGGGGGGGAAGGGAGACCCAGTACTTC.

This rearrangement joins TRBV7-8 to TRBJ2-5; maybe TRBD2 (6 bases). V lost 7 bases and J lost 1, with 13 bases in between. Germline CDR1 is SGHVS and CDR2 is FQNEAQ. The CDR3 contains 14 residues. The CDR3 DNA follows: TGTGCCAGCACCTGGACTACCGTCCAAGAGACCCAGTACTTC. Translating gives CASTWTTVQETQYF.

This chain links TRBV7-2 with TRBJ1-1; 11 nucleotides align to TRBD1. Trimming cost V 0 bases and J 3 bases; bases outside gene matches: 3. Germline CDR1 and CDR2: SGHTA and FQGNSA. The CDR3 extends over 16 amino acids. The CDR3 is CASSLAGTGGDTEAFF. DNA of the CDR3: TGTGCCAGCAGCTTAGCAGGGACAGGGGGTGACACTGAAGCTTTCTTT.

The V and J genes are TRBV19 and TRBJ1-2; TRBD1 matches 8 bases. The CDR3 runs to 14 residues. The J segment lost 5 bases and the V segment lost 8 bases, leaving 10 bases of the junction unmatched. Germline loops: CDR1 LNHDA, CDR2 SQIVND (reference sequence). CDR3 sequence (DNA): TGTGCCAGTTCCCCTCAGGGGGCCTTTTATGGCTACACCTTC. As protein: CASSPQGAFYGYTF. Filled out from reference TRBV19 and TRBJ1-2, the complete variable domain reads DGGITQSPKYLFRKEGQNVTLSCEQNLNHDAMYWYRQDPGQGLRLIYYSQIVNDFQKGDIAEGYSVSREKKESFPLTVTSAQKNPTAFYLCASSPQGAFYGYTFGSGTRLTVV.